This is a list of T cell receptor beta chains from one sample in a study of blood T cell repertoires in COVID-19. Sequencing was performed with immunoSEQ multiplex PCR; in TCRdb, only in-frame clones are kept and a portion is missing. The sample has 85,000 to 130,000 clones; roughly 80% are singletons. The sequenced material came from peripheral blood. The origin of the receptors is a woman aged 80 or over with active or convalescent COVID-19. The CDR3 runs from the conserved cysteine through the conserved F or W. D genes are given only for firm matches. Clone size is given for some rows only: seen once, a few or many times, or a class if the clone is expanded.

>TRBJ2-1|TRBV6-5|-|-
TGTGCCAGCAGTTTCAGGGCTGATGAGCAGTTCTTC
CASSFRADEQFF
>TRBJ1-4|TRBV7-7|TRBD1|-
TGTGCTAGCAGCTTAGGTCACCAGGGGGGTGAAAAACTGTTTTTT
CASSLGHQGGEKLFF
>TRBJ1-1|TRBV20-1|-|-
TGCAGTGCTAGAGACTCCACTGAAGCTTTCTTT
CSARDSTEAFF
>TRBJ2-6|TRBV7-9|-|once
TGTGCCAGCGTTCCGTCCAGGGTGACCTCTGGGGCCAACGTCCTGACTTTC
CASVPSRVTSGANVLTF
>TRBJ1-1|TRBV5-4|-|-
TGTGCCAGCAGCTTGGCCCAGAACACTGAAGCTTTCTTT
CASSLAQNTEAFF
>TRBJ2-4|TRBV6-5|-|-
TGTGCCAGCAGCAACCCAGGCCCGAACATTCAGTACTTC
CASSNPGPNIQYF
>TRBJ1-6|TRBV6-1|-|-
TGTGCCAGCAGCGAACCCCCAGGGAGGCCCGATTCACCCCTCCACTTT
CASSEPPGRPDSPLHF
>TRBJ2-1|TRBV28|-|-
TGTGCCAGCAAGGGACAAATCGCCTACAATGAGCAGTTCTTC
CASKGQIAYNEQFF
>TRBJ1-4|TRBV27|TRBD1|-
TGTGCCAGCAGGCTGGACAGGGAGGGTTATGAAAAACTGTTTTTT
CASRLDREGYEKLFF
>TRBJ2-5|TRBV7-6|-|few
TGTGCCAGCAGCTTAGCGTGGGGGCCGGGGACCCAGTACTTC
CASSLAWGPGTQYF
>TRBJ2-1|TRBV21-1|-|-
TGTGCCAGCAGCTCTGGGACTAGGCTTTGCGAGCAGTTCTTC
CASSSGTRLCEQFF
>TRBJ1-4|TRBV7-6|TRBD1|-
TGTGCCAGCAGCGGACAGGCGAAAAATGAAAAACTGTTTTTT
CASSGQAKNEKLFF
>TRBJ1-5|TRBV3-1/TRBV3-2|-|-
TGTGCCAGCAGCCAAGGATTCGCGGGATCTCAGCCCCAGCATTTT
CASSQGFAGSQPQHF
>TRBJ1-6|TRBV9|-|-
TGTGCCAGCAGCGTAGTAGATGAAAATTCACCCCTCCACTTT
CASSVVDENSPLHF
>TRBJ1-2|TRBV5-4|-|-
TGTGCCAGCAGCTTGTCGGCAAGTGGCAGGGGAAGCGGCTACACCTTC
CASSLSASGRGSGYTF
>TRBJ1-6|TRBV7-6|-|-
TGTGCCAGCAGCTTAGGGGAGGAAGGTTCACCCCTCCACTTT
CASSLGEEGSPLHF
>TRBJ1-2|TRBV10-3|-|-
TGTGCCATCAGTGCTCGGACAGCCACTTATGGCTACACCTTC
CAISARTATYGYTF
>TRBJ1-6|TRBV6-5|-|-
TGTGCCAGCGCCGACACGACTAATTCACCCCTCCACTTT
CASADTTNSPLHF